What follows describes a single T cell receptor (beta chain). As yet, its antigen is unknown. Germline V gene data show CDR1 as SGHRS and CDR2 as YFSETQ. The ends were cut back, 0 bases at V and 1 base at J, with 10 bases in the middle. The CDR3 is 15 amino acids. The entry originates in a study of cytotoxic CD8 clonotypes in ibrutinib-treated CLL. Overall study findings and caveats: Baseline levels of clonality went above those of age-matched healthy donors and moved with circulating CD8+ T-cell counts.

Method: immunoSEQ multiplex PCR; TCRdb's copy keeps in-frame clones and lacks some. Altogether tens of thousands of clones are present, less than 60% being singletons, with the ten largest covering approximately 14%. This sequence was found in a human donor with chronic lymphocytic leukemia. The sequencing used PBMCs, collected after 12 months of ibrutinib treatment. The chain is built from TRBV5-1 and TRBJ1-2; D is unresolved. In DNA form, the CDR3 reads TGCGCCAGCAGCTTGGTTGTCAACAATAACTATGGCTACACCTTC. Its translation: CASSLVVNNNYGYTF.